The 14 T cell receptor beta chains in this list originate from one sample, sequenced in a study of T cells in Graves' hyperthyroidism and ophthalmopathy. The source material, RNA transcripts, was used to amplify TCR beta CDR3 regions. First-round RT-PCR of the TCR CDR3 relied on the HTBI primer set. TCRdb processed the multiplex PCR reads anew with MiXCR; each CDR3 protein has one entry. The sample contains more than 600,000 distinct CDR3 sequences, 16% of which appear only once. Sequenced: blood. These receptors all come from a young man with Graves' hyperthyroidism.

This clonotype was observed a handful of times. The V gene is TRBV25-1, the J gene TRBJ2-7; D is possibly TRBD1 or TRBD2 (6 bases each). The CDR3 contains 13 residues. The V end was cut by 4 bases, the J end by 5 bases, with 12 bases between. Per the germline V gene, CDR1 is MGHDK and CDR2 is SYGVNS. This CDR3 is CASSGRGVNEQYF. CDR3 sequence (DNA): TGTGCCAGCAGTGGTAGGGGGGTCAACGAGCAGTACTTC.

This clonotype appeared many times. The chain employs TRBV20-1 and TRBJ2-5; 12 nucleotides agree with TRBD2. This CDR3 region has 17 residues. Per the germline V gene, CDR1 is DFQATT and CDR2 is SNEGSKA (reference sequence). Trimming at V came to 4 bases and at J to 2 bases, leaving 11 bases not matched to a gene. CDR3 amino acids: CSAIWIASGRGQETQYF. Written as DNA, the CDR3 is TGCAGTGCTATCTGGATTGCTAGCGGGAGGGGACAAGAGACCCAGTACTTC.

This clonotype was observed a handful of times. The chain couples TRBV15 to TRBJ2-5; D remains ambiguous. Per the germline V gene, CDR1 is LNHNV and CDR2 is YYDKDF (reference sequence). Trimming left V 7 bases short and J 5 bases short, with 11 bases between. The CDR3 is 12 residues long. The CDR3 here is CATNSDGETQYF. CDR3 bases: TGTGCCACCAACTCAGACGGGGAGACCCAGTACTTC.

This chain uses TRBV6-1 with TRBJ1-2; 9 nucleotides align to TRBD1. The CDR3 runs 15 residues. The ends lost 7 bases at V and 6 bases at J; junction bases unmatched: 12. Germline V gene lookup returns CDR1 MNHNS and CDR2 SASEGT. Written as DNA, the CDR3 is TGTGCCAGCATCGGAACCCCCCGGGACAGGGATGGCTACACCTTC. Residues: CASIGTPRDRDGYTF.

This clonotype was observed at least ten times. The chain employs TRBV6-1 and TRBJ1-2, with a possible D match to TRBD1 (6 bases). There are 14 residues in the CDR3. V shed 6 bases and J shed 6 bases, with 17 bases lying between them. Germline lookup yields CDR1 MNHNS and CDR2 SASEGT. The CDR3, as DNA: TGTGCCAGCAGCCTGCAGGGGCCTAAGGATGGCTACACCTTC. Translation gives CASSLQGPKDGYTF.

The gene calls are TRBV18 and TRBJ2-1, with 9 nucleotides matching TRBD2. V lost 3 bases, J lost 0 bases, and 12 bases stayed unmatched. CDR3 length: 19 amino acids. In germline, CDR1 is KGHSH, CDR2 LQKENI. CDR3 DNA: TGTGCCAGCTCACCTTTGTTTACTAGCGGGTATAGCTCCTACAATGAGCAGTTCTTC. Amino acids: CASSPLFTSGYSSYNEQFF.

This clonotype was recorded a few times. The chain links TRBV5-1 to TRBJ2-7; D is undetermined. The germline gives CDR1 SGHRS, CDR2 YFSETQ. The CDR3 contains 12 residues. Trimming stripped 0 bases from V and 7 bases from J, with 8 bases between. In nucleotides, the CDR3 is TGCGCCAGCAGCTTGGGCTCGCAAGAGCAGTACTTC. It specifies CASSLGSQEQYF.

This clonotype was recorded a few times. The chain employs TRBV4-1 and TRBJ2-7; the match to TRBD1 covers 10 bases. The CDR3 runs to 16 residues. J gave up 4 bases and V 4 bases, and 10 bases lay outside the gene matches. Looked up from germline, CDR1 is MGHRA and CDR2 is YSYEKL. CDR3 DNA: TGCGCCAGCAGCCTACTCGCCGGGACAGGGGAGTACGAGCAGTACTTC. Translation gives CASSLLAGTGEYEQYF.

In this sample, this clonotype turned up a few times. This chain connects TRBV28 to TRBJ1-4; D is undetermined. The CDR3 has 14 amino acids. Germline CDR1 and CDR2: MDHEN and SYDVKM. With 3 bases removed from V and 6 bases from J, the gap between germline ends came to 11 bases. In DNA form, the CDR3 reads TGTGCCAGCAGTTTCCCAGGAGGACATGAAAAACTGTTTTTT. Protein product: CASSFPGGHEKLFF.

J is TRBJ2-5 and V is TRBV12-3 or TRBV12-4; D is undetermined. V was cut by 4 bases and J by 5 bases, with 14 bases left in between. The CDR3 has 14 amino acids. CDR3 DNA sequence: TGTGCCAGCAGTTCGACCGGGCCTTCGGAGACCCAGTACTTC. This sequence encodes CASSSTGPSETQYF.

This chain connects TRBV15 to TRBJ1-1, with TRBD1 as a possible D gene (6 bases). In germline, CDR1 is LNHNV, CDR2 YYDKDF (reference sequence). The CDR3 is made up of 18 amino acids. V lost 5 bases to trimming and J lost 4 bases, with 26 bases between them. The DNA for the CDR3 is TGTGCCACCAGCGGGGGTTGGGGGCAGGGCGGCGTGACCACTGAAGCTTTCTTT. It is translated as CATSGGWGQGGVTTEAFF.

This clonotype showed up many times. V gene TRBV30 combines with J gene TRBJ2-1; either TRBD1 or TRBD2 may fit D (5 bases each). Germline V lookup: CDR1 GTSNPN, CDR2 SVGIG (reference sequence). CDR3 length: 13 amino acids. The germline V and J ends were trimmed by 3 bases and 8 bases, with 14 bases remaining between them. The CDR3 DNA reads TGTGCCTGGAGGGGGACGCCTCCCGATGAGCAGTTCTTC. It encodes CAWRGTPPDEQFF.

The rearrangement uses TRBV12-3 or TRBV12-4 and TRBJ2-2; 9 bases fit TRBD1. The CDR3 has 13 residues. The ends lost 2 bases at V and 9 bases at J; junction bases unmatched: 1. The CDR3 nucleotides read TGTGCCAGCAGTTTAACAGGGGGCTGGGAGCTGTTTTTT. Its translation: CASSLTGGWELFF.

This sequence joins TRBV12-3 or TRBV12-4 and TRBJ1-5, with no clear D. There are 12 residues in the CDR3. Trimming took off 5 bases at V and 4 bases at J, with 6 bases between the two ends. The CDR3 loop reads CASSDPNQPQHF. As DNA, the CDR3 is TGTGCCAGCAGTGACCCAAATCAGCCCCAGCATTTT.